These 15 T cell receptor beta chains came from one sample sequenced in a study of blood T cell repertoires in COVID-19. Clones were sequenced by immunoSEQ multiplex PCR, and TCRdb holds only the in-frame ones, with some missing. The sample lists some 360,000 clones; around nine tenths were seen once. Sequenced: PBMCs or T cells enriched from blood (not recorded which). Receptor source: a woman in her thirties who had been exposed to COVID-19.

V usage is TRBV4-1 and J usage is TRBJ2-7; weak D call: TRBD2 (6 bases). The V and J ends lost 0 bases and 3 bases respectively, with 9 bases between them. Germline V CDR1 and CDR2: MGHRA, YSYEKL. This CDR3 has 14 amino acids. The CDR3 DNA follows: TGCGCCAGCAGCCAAGAATCCGGGGGCTACGAGCAGTACTTC. As protein: CASSQESGGYEQYF.

CDR3 residues: CASRAVNTGELFF. The CDR3, as DNA: TGTGCCAGCAGGGCGGTGAACACCGGGGAGCTGTTTTTT. The chain is built from TRBV13 and TRBJ2-2; unclear D gene. The germline V and J ends were trimmed by 6 bases and 1 base, with 6 bases remaining between them. Germline CDR1 is PRHDT and CDR2 is FYEKMQ (reference sequence). The CDR3 has 13 residues.

The chain recombines TRBV28 with TRBJ1-1; TRBD1 matches 9 bases. The CDR3 is made up of 15 amino acids. CDR1 MDHEN and CDR2 SYDVKM come from the germline V gene. Trimming took 4 bases from V and 5 from J; bases not matched to a gene: 8. This CDR3 is CASSSRQGVGTEAFF. DNA of the CDR3: TGTGCCAGCAGTTCCCGACAGGGGGTTGGGACTGAAGCTTTCTTT.

The rearrangement joins TRBV7-3 to TRBJ2-2; 12 positions agree with TRBD2. Germline V gives CDR1 SGHTA, CDR2 FQGTGA. J gave up 3 bases and V 5 bases, and 7 bases lay outside the gene matches. This CDR3 has 17 residues. CDR3 sequence: CASSPGLAGLYTGELFF. CDR3 nucleotide sequence: TGTGCCAGCAGCCCCGGACTAGCGGGACTGTACACCGGGGAGCTGTTTTTT.

This clone was observed once. The V gene is TRBV5-8, the J gene TRBJ1-4, with D perhaps TRBD1 (6 bases). CDR3 length: 14 amino acids. Per the germline V gene, CDR1 is SGHTS and CDR2 is YDEGEE. V was pared by 4 bases and J by 7 bases, with 14 bases between. The CDR3 DNA is TGTGCCAGCAGCATGACAGGAGCTGGTGAAAAACTGTTTTTT. Translation: CASSMTGAGEKLFF.

The J gene is TRBJ2-7, the V gene TRBV30, with 7 positions matching TRBD1. V was pared by 2 bases and J by 5 bases, with 6 bases of the junction left unmatched. The CDR3 is 13 amino acids. Germline values: CDR1 GTSNPN, CDR2 SVGIG (reference sequence). The chain's CDR3 is CAWSKGARDEQYF. DNA of the CDR3: TGTGCCTGGAGTAAGGGGGCGAGGGACGAGCAGTACTTC.

In its sample, this clone was seen once. The J gene is TRBJ2-7, the V gene TRBV10-3; TRBD1 agrees at 9 bases. CDR1 is ENHRY, CDR2 SYGVKD, per germline. J was trimmed by 2 bases and V by 5 bases; bases with no gene match: 7. The CDR3 runs to 15 residues. CDR3 region: CAISPGTGTPYEQYF. The CDR3 DNA reads TGTGCCATCAGTCCCGGGACAGGGACTCCCTACGAGCAGTACTTC.

The chain joins TRBV6-5 to TRBJ1-5, with 7 bases lining up with TRBD1. The germline V gene encodes CDR1 MNHEY and CDR2 SVGAGI. The CDR3 extends over 14 amino acids. Trimming cost V 7 bases and J 4 bases; bases outside gene matches: 7. CDR3: CASTSDRRNQPQHF. The CDR3, as DNA: TGTGCCAGCACCTCGGACAGGAGGAATCAGCCCCAGCATTTT.

This rearrangement joins TRBV19 to TRBJ2-2; TRBD2 aligns across 10 bases. In germline, CDR1 is LNHDA, CDR2 SQIVND (reference sequence). Losses at the gene ends were 7 bases for V and 1 base for J; bases not matched to a gene: 3. CDR3 length: 15 amino acids. CDR3 DNA sequence: TGTGCCAGTATTGGACTAGCGGAGAACACCGGGGAGCTGTTTTTT. Protein: CASIGLAENTGELFF. Full variable domain (rest looked up from reference TRBV19 and TRBJ2-2): DGGITQSPKYLFRKEGQNVTLSCEQNLNHDAMYWYRQDPGQGLRLIYYSQIVNDFQKGDIAEGYSVSREKKESFPLTVTSAQKNPTAFYLCASIGLAENTGELFFGEGSRLTVL.

V usage is TRBV24-1 and J usage is TRBJ2-5; D is unclear. The V gene lost 1 base and the J gene lost 4 bases, with 3 bases spanning the gap. This CDR3 spans 12 amino acids. Germline-derived CDR1 and CDR2 are KGHDR and SFDVKD. CDR3 residues: CATSDFRETQYF. The CDR3 DNA reads TGTGCCACCAGTGATTTTCGAGAGACCCAGTACTTC.

This clone was counted between two and nine times. The V and J genes are TRBV18 and TRBJ1-2; a weak D match, TRBD1 (5 bases). The germline V and J ends were trimmed by 3 bases and 4 bases, with 15 bases remaining between them. The CDR3 has 15 amino acids. Germline CDR1 is KGHSH and CDR2 is LQKENI. The CDR3 protein is CASSPAPVGGYGYTF. CDR3 bases: TGTGCCAGCTCACCGGCACCCGTGGGGGGCTATGGCTACACCTTC.

J is TRBJ2-7 and V is TRBV7-9; a possible D gene is TRBD2 (5 bases). Germline CDR1 and CDR2: SEHNR and FQNEAQ (reference sequence). The V end lost 3 bases, the J end lost 6 bases, and 9 bases lay between the germline ends. The CDR3 consists of 12 residues. CDR3 residues: CASSLIAGEQYF. The DNA of the CDR3 is TGTGCCAGCAGCTTGATTGCGGGCGAGCAGTACTTC.

The chain is built from TRBV27 and TRBJ2-7, with 7 bases fitting TRBD1. The germline V gene has CDR1 MNHEY and CDR2 SMNVEV (reference sequence). The CDR3 is 15 residues long. The ends lost 2 bases at V and 1 base at J; junction bases unmatched: 5. The CDR3, as DNA: TGTGCCAGCAGTTTACTCGGGACAGCGTCCTACGAGCAGTACTTC. Its translation: CASSLLGTASYEQYF.

This rearrangement joins TRBV4-2 to TRBJ1-1; D gene uncertain. The CDR3 covers 15 residues. Germline V gene sequence: CDR1 LGHNA, CDR2 YNFKEQ. Trimming shortened V by 1 base and J by 1 base, and 10 bases separated the two germline ends. CDR3 residues: CASSQGLWRNTEAFF. The CDR3 DNA reads TGTGCCAGCAGCCAAGGTTTGTGGAGGAACACTGAAGCTTTCTTT.

The rearrangement joins TRBV5-1 to TRBJ1-4; 7 nucleotides align to TRBD1. The trim removed 3 bases at V and 0 bases at J, leaving 5 bases unmatched. Germline loops: CDR1 SGHRS, CDR2 YFSETQ. There are 16 residues in the CDR3. The CDR3 spells CASSSGTVTTNEKLFF. DNA of the CDR3: TGCGCCAGCAGCTCAGGGACAGTCACAACTAATGAAAAACTGTTTTTT.